This T cell receptor beta chain originates from a study of identical twins. This clonotype showed up many times. A universal primer site was added by template switching, and unique molecular identifiers were carried by the cDNA. TCRdb independently ran MiXCR on the 5' RACE reads; one entry per CDR3 protein. The sample lists about 460,000 distinct CDR3 sequences, 12% to 15% occurring once. Germline-derived CDR1 and CDR2 are MDHEN and SYDVKM. The V gene end was trimmed by 6 bases and the J gene end by 7 bases; junction bases not matched to a gene: 10. This CDR3 spans 15 amino acids. This sample was shared with a second study, whose subject was yellow fever vaccine responses in identical twins.

The J gene is TRBJ2-1, the V gene TRBV28; 9 nucleotides match TRBD2. Sequences were obtained from CD4+ T cells sorted from blood. This TCR was recovered from a woman aged 18-35 years in good health. In DNA, the CDR3 is TGTGCCAGCAGCTCGAGGAGCGGGGGGTTAAATGAGCAGTTCTTC. This encodes CASSSRSGGLNEQFF.